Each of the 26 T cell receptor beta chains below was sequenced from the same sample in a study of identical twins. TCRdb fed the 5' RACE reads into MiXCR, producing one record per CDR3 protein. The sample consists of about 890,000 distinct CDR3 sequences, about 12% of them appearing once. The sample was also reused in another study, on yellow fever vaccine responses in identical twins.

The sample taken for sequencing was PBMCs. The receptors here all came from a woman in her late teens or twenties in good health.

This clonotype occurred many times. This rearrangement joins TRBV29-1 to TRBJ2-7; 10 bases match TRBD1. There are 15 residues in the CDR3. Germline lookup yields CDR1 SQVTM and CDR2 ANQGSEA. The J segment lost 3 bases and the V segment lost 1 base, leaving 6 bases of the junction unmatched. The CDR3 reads CSVEGSGQGIYEQYF. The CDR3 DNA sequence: TGCAGCGTTGAAGGCTCGGGACAGGGGATCTACGAGCAGTACTTC.

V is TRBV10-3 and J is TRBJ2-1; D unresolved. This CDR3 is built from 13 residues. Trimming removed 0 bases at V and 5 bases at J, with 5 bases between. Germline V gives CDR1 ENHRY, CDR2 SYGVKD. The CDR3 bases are TGTGCCATCAGTGAGTCGCCCCACAATGAGCAGTTCTTC. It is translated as CAISESPHNEQFF.

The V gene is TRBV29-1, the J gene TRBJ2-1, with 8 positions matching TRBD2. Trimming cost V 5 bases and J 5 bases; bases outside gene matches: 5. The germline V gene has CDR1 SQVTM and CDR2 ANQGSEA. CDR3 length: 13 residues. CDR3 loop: CSVRGGMDNEQFF. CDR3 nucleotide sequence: TGCAGCGTTCGGGGGGGTATGGACAATGAGCAGTTCTTC.

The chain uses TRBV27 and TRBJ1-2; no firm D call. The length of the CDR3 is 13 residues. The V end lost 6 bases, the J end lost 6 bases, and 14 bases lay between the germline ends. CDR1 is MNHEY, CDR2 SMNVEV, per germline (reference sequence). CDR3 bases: TGTGCCAGCAGCCGATGGTTTAGTGATGGCTACACCTTC. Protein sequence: CASSRWFSDGYTF.

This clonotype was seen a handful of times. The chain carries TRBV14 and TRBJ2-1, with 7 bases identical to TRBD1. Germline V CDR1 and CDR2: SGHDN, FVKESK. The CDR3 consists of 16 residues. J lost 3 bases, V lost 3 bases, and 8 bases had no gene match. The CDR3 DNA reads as TGTGCCAGCAGCCAGAACAGGGGCCCTTACTACAATGAGCAGTTCTTC. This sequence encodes CASSQNRGPYYNEQFF. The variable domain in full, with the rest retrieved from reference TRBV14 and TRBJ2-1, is EAGVTQFPSHSVIEKGQTVTLRCDPISGHDNLYWYRRVMGKEIKFLLHFVKESKQDESGMPNNRFLAERTGGTYSTLKVQPAELEDSGVYFCASSQNRGPYYNEQFFGPGTRLTVL.

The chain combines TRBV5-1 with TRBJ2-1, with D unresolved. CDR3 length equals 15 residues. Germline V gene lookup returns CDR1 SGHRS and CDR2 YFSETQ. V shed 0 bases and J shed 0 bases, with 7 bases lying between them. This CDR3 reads CASSLEGFSYNEQFF. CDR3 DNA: TGCGCCAGCAGCTTGGAGGGCTTCTCCTACAATGAGCAGTTCTTC.

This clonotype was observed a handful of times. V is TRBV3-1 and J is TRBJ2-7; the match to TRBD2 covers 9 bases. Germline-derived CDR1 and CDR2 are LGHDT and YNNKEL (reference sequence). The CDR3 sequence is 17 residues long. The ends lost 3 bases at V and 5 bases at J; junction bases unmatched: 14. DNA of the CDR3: TGTGCCAGCAGCCAGGGGGCCGGCGGGAGGGCCACAGACGAGCAGTACTTC. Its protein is CASSQGAGGRATDEQYF.

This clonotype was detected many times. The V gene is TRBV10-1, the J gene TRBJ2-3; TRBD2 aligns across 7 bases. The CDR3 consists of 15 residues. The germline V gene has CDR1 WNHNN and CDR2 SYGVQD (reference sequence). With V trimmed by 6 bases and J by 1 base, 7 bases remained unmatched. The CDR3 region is CASSSESGGTDTQYF. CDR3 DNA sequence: TGCGCCAGCAGCAGTGAGAGCGGGGGCACAGATACGCAGTATTTT.

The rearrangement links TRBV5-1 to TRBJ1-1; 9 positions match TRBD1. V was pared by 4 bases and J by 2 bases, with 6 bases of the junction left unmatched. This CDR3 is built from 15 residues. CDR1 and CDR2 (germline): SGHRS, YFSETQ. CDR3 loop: CASSGGQGLNTEAFF. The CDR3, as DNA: TGCGCCAGCAGCGGAGGACAGGGGCTAAACACTGAAGCTTTCTTT.

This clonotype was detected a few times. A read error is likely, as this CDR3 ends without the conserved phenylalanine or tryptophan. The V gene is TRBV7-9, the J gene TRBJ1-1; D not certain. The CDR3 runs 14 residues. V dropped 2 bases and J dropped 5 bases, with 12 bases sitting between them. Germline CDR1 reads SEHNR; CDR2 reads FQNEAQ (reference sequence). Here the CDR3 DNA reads TGTGCCAGCAGCTTATTATCCTCCCTTACTGAAGCTTTCTGT. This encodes CASSLLSSLTEAFC.

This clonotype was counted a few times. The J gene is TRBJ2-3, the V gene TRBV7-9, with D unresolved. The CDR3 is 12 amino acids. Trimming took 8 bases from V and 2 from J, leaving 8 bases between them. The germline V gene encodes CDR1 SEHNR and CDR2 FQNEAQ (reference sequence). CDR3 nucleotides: TGTGCCAGCGCAAGAAACACAGATACGCAGTATTTT. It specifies CASARNTDTQYF. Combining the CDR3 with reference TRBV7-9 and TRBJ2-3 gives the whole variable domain DTGVSQNPRHKITKRGQNVTFRCDPISEHNRLYWYRQTLGQGPEFLTYFQNEAQLEKSRLLSDRFSAERPKGSFSTLEIQRTEQGDSAMYLCASARNTDTQYFGPGTRLTVL.

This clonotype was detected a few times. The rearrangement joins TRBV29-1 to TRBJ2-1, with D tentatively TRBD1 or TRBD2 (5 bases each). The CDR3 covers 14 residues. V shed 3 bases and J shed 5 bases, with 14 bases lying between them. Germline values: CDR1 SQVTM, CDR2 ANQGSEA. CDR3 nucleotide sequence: TGCAGCGTTGATGCAGGGAGTCCCAACAATGAGCAGTTCTTC. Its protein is CSVDAGSPNNEQFF.

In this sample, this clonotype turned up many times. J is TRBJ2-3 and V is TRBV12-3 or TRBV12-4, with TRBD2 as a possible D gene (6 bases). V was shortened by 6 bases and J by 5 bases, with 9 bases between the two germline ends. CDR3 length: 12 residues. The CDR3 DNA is TGTGCCAGCAGGGGGGGTGAAGATACGCAGTATTTT. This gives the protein CASRGGEDTQYF.

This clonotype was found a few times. CDR3 amino acids: CSVGGIGNQPQHF. CDR3 coding DNA: TGCAGCGTTGGGGGAATTGGCAATCAGCCCCAGCATTTT. The chain employs TRBV29-1 and TRBJ1-5; D gene ambiguous. The V gene's germline CDR1 is SQVTM and CDR2 ANQGSEA. The CDR3 sequence is 13 residues long. Trimming took 4 bases from V and 2 from J, leaving 9 bases between them.

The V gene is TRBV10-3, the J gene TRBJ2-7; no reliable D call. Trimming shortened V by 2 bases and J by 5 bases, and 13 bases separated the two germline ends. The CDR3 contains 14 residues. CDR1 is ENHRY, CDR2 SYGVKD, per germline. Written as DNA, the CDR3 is TGTGCCATCAGTGAGCCCCGGGTGGGGAACGAGCAGTACGTC. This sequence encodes CAISEPRVGNEQYV.

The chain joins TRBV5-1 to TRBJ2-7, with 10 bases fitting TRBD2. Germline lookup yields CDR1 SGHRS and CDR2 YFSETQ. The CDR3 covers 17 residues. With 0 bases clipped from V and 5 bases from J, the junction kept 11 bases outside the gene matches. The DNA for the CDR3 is TGCGCCAGCAGCTTGGGGGGGACTAGCGCGAGGATAAACGAGCAGTACTTC. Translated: CASSLGGTSARINEQYF.

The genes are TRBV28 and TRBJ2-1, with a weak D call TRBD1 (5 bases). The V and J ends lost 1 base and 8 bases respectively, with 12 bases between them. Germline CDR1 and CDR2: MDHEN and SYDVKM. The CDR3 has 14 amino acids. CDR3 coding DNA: TGTGCCAGCAGTTTATCTGGAAGGGGCGATGAGCAGTTCTTC. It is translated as CASSLSGRGDEQFF.

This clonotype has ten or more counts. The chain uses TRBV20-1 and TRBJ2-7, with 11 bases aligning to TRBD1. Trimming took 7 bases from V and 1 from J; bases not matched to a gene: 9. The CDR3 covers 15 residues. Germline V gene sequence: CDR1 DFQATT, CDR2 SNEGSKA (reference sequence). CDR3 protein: CSVSSGTGGSYEQYF. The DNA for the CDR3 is TGCAGTGTCTCATCCGGGACAGGGGGATCCTACGAGCAGTACTTC.

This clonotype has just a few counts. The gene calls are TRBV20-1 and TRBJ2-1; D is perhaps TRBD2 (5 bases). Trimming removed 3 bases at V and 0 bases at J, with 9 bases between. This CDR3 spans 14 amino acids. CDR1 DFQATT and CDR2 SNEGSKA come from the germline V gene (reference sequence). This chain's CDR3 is CSAREDPSYNEQFF. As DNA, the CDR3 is TGCAGTGCTAGGGAGGACCCCTCCTACAATGAGCAGTTCTTC.

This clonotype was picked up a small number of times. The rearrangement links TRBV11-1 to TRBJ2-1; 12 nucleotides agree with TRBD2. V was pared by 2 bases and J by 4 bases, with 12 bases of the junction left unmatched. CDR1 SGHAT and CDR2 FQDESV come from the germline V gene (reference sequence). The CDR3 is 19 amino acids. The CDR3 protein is CASSLIGGTSGRSYNEQFF. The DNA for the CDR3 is TGTGCCAGCAGCTTAATCGGTGGAACTAGCGGGAGGTCGTACAATGAGCAGTTCTTC.

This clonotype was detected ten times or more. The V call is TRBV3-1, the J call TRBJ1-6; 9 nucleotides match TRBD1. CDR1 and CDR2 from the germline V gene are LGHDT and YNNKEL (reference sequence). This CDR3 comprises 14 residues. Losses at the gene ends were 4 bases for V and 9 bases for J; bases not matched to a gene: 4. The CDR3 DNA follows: TGTGCCAGCAGCCCGGGACAGGGAATTTCACCCCTCCACTTT. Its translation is CASSPGQGISPLHF.

CDR3 DNA sequence: TGCGCCAGCAGCCTGAAGGAGGGAACTGAAGCTTTCTTT. Protein sequence: CASSLKEGTEAFF. The genes are TRBV4-1 and TRBJ1-1; D remains unclear. Looked up from germline, CDR1 is MGHRA and CDR2 is YSYEKL. V shed 4 bases and J shed 5 bases, with 11 bases lying between them. This CDR3 is built from 13 residues.

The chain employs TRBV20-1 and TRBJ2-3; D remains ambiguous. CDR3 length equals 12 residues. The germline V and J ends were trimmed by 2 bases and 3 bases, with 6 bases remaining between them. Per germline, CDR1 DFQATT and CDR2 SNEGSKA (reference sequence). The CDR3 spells CSARWLTDTQYF. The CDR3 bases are TGCAGTGCTAGATGGTTGACAGATACGCAGTATTTT.

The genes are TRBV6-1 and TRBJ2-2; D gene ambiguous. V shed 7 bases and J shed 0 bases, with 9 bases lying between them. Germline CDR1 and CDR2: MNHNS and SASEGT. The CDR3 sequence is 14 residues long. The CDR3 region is CASTIHANTGELFF. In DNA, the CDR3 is TGTGCCAGCACCATACATGCGAACACCGGGGAGCTGTTTTTT.

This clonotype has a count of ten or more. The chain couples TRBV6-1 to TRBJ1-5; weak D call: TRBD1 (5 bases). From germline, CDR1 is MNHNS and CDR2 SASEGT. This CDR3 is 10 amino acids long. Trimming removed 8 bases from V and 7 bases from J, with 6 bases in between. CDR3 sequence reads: CASGDQPQHF. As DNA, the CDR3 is TGTGCCAGCGGGGACCAGCCCCAGCATTTT.

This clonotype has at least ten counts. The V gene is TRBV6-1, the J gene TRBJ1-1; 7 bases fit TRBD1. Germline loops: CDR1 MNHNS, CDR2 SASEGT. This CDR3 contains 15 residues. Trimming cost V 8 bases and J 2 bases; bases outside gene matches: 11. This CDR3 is CASGQTGRFNTEAFF. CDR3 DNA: TGTGCCAGCGGGCAGACAGGGAGATTTAACACTGAAGCTTTCTTT.